The rows below give T cell receptor beta chains drawn from one sample of a study of response to subunit inactivated influenza vaccine. TCRdb ran MiXCR on the RT-PCR reads and lists one entry per CDR3 protein. This table holds 710,000 or so distinct CDR3 sequences, 15% to 17% found once. Source: PBMCs from blood, taken 12 days after vaccination. The source is a man in his fifties who received an inactivated influenza vaccine. The CDR3 runs from the conserved cysteine through the conserved F or W. D genes are given only for firm matches. Clone size is stated in some rows and not others, as once, few, many or a class when expanded.

J gene | D gene | clone size | V gene | CDR3 DNA | CDR3 protein
TRBJ2-5 | - | - | TRBV7-2 | TGTGCCAGCAGCGTGGTCGTAGGGGGGGCCCAGGGGACCCAGTACTTC | CASSVVVGGAQGTQYF
TRBJ1-5 | - | - | TRBV4-1 | TGCGCCAGCAGCCAAGGAGGTTTAATAGAAGGGGACAATCAGCCCCAGCATTTT | CASSQGGLIEGDNQPQHF
TRBJ1-2 | - | - | TRBV3-1 | TGTGCCAGCAGCCGGGGGTACGGAGATGGCTACACCTTC | CASSRGYGDGYTF
TRBJ2-5 | - | many | TRBV5-1 | TGCGCCAGCAGCTCGGACAGAGGAGAGACCCAGTACTTC | CASSSDRGETQYF
TRBJ1-5 | TRBD1 | few | TRBV20-1 | TGCAGTGCCCAGGGACAGGGGGGGAGCAATCAGCCCCAGCATTTT | CSAQGQGGSNQPQHF
TRBJ1-2 | - | few | TRBV29-1 | TGCAGCGCCGTAGGGGTAGGGGGGCCCTATGGCTACACCTTC | CSAVGVGGPYGYTF
TRBJ2-4 | - | few | TRBV28 | TGTGCCAGCAGACAACAGGGAGTGCTGGTCTTC | CASRQQGVLVF
TRBJ2-7 | - | many | TRBV27 | TGTGCCAGCAGTTTAAATAGACCCCCAGGCTACGAGCAGTACTTC | CASSLNRPPGYEQYF
TRBJ2-1 | TRBD1 | few | TRBV6-2/TRBV6-3 | TGTGCCAGCAGCCCTGACAGGGGGCCATCCTACAATGAGCAGTTCTTC | CASSPDRGPSYNEQFF
TRBJ2-2 | - | - | TRBV29-1 | TGCAGCGCTGCCGGGGGGCCGAACACCGGGGAGCTGTTTTTT | CSAAGGPNTGELFF
TRBJ2-3 | TRBD2 | - | TRBV7-9 | TGTGCCAGCACAGAGCTAGCGGGAGGATTGGGAACAGATACGCAGTATTTT | CASTELAGGLGTDTQYF
TRBJ2-2 | TRBD1 | - | TRBV7-9 | TGTGCCAGCAGCTTAGCTCCCGGGACAGGGACCGGGGAGCTGTTTTTT | CASSLAPGTGTGELFF
TRBJ2-7 | TRBD1 | - | TRBV5-8 | TGTGCCAGCAGCTTGGAGTACAGGGGGAACGAGCAGTACTTC | CASSLEYRGNEQYF
TRBJ2-1 | TRBD1 | few | TRBV20-1 | TGCAGTGCTAGTCCGGCCCGAGGACAGGGCATGGAGCAGTTCTTC | CSASPARGQGMEQFF
TRBJ2-1 | - | few | TRBV20-1 | TGCAGTGCTACCCGGGCGGTCCGCGGGGTGGGCAATGAGCAGTTCTTC | CSATRAVRGVGNEQFF
TRBJ2-1 | TRBD2 | - | TRBV5-1 | TGCGCCAGCAGCCGATCGACTAGCGGGGTTGATGAGCAGTTCTTC | CASSRSTSGVDEQFF
TRBJ1-3 | - | - | TRBV12-3/TRBV12-4 | TGTGCCAGCAGACCCTACCCCGGCTCTGGAAACACCATATATTTT | CASRPYPGSGNTIYF
TRBJ1-3 | TRBD1 | - | TRBV5-5 | TGTGCCAGCAGCGAAGGGACAGGTACTGGAAACACCATATATTTT | CASSEGTGTGNTIYF
TRBJ1-1 | - | many | TRBV7-2 | TGTGCCAGCAGCTTGGGCGGAATGAACACTGAAGCTTTCTTT | CASSLGGMNTEAFF
TRBJ1-2 | TRBD1 | many | TRBV28 | TGTGCCAGCAGTGCGTGGGGACAGGCAGACTATGGCTACACCTTC | CASSAWGQADYGYTF
TRBJ2-7 | TRBD2 | - | TRBV29-1 | TGCAGCGTCAACGGGGGGGCCGGGTACGAGCAGTACTTC | CSVNGGAGYEQYF
TRBJ2-2 | TRBD2 | - | TRBV5-1 | TGCGCCAGCTGGCGGGGGGACATGAACACCGGGGAGCTGTTTTTT | CASWRGDMNTGELFF
TRBJ2-7 | - | many | TRBV5-1 | TGCGCCAGCAGCTTTAGAGCTACAGGGATATCCTACGAGCAGTACTTC | CASSFRATGISYEQYF
TRBJ1-1 | - | few | TRBV5-5 | TGTGCCAGCAGAGCCGGGACAAGCTCTGAAGCTTTCTTT | CASRAGTSSEAFF
TRBJ1-1 | - | few | TRBV10-3 | TGTGCCATCAGTGAGTGGAGTGGGAACACTGAAGCTTTCTTT | CAISEWSGNTEAFF
TRBJ2-1 | - | few | TRBV7-8 | TGTGCCAGCAGCTTATCTCAGGGTTTGAGCTCCTACAATGAGCAGTTCTTC | CASSLSQGLSSYNEQFF
TRBJ2-1 | - | - | TRBV28 | TGTGCCAGCAGCAAGGCCCCCAATGAGCAGTTCTTC | CASSKAPNEQFF
TRBJ2-1 | TRBD2 | many | TRBV5-1 | TGCGCCAGCAGCTCTCTAGCGGACAATGAGCAGTTCTTC | CASSSLADNEQFF
TRBJ2-1 | TRBD2 | - | TRBV4-1 | TGCGCCAGCAGCCAATTACTAGCGGGGGCCGCCTACAATGAGCAGTTCTTC | CASSQLLAGAAYNEQFF
TRBJ1-5 | - | many | TRBV5-6 | TGTGCCAGCAGTTTACGGGGACCCGGGACACAACATTTT | CASSLRGPGTQHF
TRBJ2-1 | - | - | TRBV29-1 | TGCAGCGTTGTCCAGGGGCTATACAATGAGCAGTTCTTC | CSVVQGLYNEQFF
TRBJ2-1 | - | - | TRBV6-1 | TGTGCCAGCAGCCACGGGGTTCTCGGGAGCAATGAGCAGTTCTTC | CASSHGVLGSNEQFF
TRBJ2-2 | TRBD1 | - | TRBV6-1 | TGTGCCAGCATGCGGGACAGGGACTACACCGGGGAGCTGTTTTTT | CASMRDRDYTGELFF
TRBJ2-7 | TRBD1 | - | TRBV29-1 | TGCAGCGTTACCGGGACAGGGGCCTCCTACGAGCAGTACTTC | CSVTGTGASYEQYF
TRBJ2-5 | - | few | TRBV18 | TGTGCCAGCTCTCGGGACCAACAAGAGACCCAGTACTTC | CASSRDQQETQYF
TRBJ2-1 | - | - | TRBV10-2 | TGCGCCAGCAGGACCCAAGTAGGAGGGCGATACAATGAGCAGTTCTTC | CASRTQVGGRYNEQFF
TRBJ2-4 | - | - | TRBV10-3 | TGTGCCATCAGTACGGGGGGCGCCAAAAACATTCAGTACTTC | CAISTGGAKNIQYF
TRBJ2-4 | TRBD1 | - | TRBV5-6 | TGTGCCAGCAGCCCCTGGCTCCTCACCGGGACAGACATCCTAGCCAAAAACATTCAGTACTTC | CASSPWLLTGTDILAKNIQYF
TRBJ1-5 | TRBD1 | - | TRBV3-1 | TGTGCCAGCAGCCGCGGGACAGGGGAGGGCAATCAGCCCCAGCATTTT | CASSRGTGEGNQPQHF
TRBJ2-5 | TRBD2 | - | TRBV29-1 | TGCAGCGTGGGACTATCGTTGAGCCCGGGAGAGACCCAGTACTTC | CSVGLSLSPGETQYF
TRBJ2-1 | TRBD2 | - | TRBV12-3/TRBV12-4 | TGTGCCAGCAGTCTCCGGGGGGTAGCGGGTCCAAGGGGGCAGTTCTTC | CASSLRGVAGPRGQFF